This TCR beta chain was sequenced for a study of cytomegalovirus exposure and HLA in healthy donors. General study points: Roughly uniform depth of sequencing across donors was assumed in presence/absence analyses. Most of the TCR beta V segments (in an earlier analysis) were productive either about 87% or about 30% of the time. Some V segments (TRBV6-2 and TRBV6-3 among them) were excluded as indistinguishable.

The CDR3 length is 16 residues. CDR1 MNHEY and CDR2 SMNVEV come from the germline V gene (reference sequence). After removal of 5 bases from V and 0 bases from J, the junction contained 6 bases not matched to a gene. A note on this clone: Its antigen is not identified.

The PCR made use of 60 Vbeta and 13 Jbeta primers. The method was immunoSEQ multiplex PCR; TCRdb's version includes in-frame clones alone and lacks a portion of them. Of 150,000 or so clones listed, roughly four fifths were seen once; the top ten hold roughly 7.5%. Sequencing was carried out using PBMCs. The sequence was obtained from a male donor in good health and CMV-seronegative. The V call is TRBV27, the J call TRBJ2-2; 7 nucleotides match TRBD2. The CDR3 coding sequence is TGTGCCAGCAGTCTACTAGCGTTGGCGAACACCGGGGAGCTGTTTTTT. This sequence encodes CASSLLALANTGELFF.